This TCR beta chain was captured in a study of T-cell reconstitution after alpha-beta-depleted transplantation in children. Molecular barcoding with unique molecular identifiers was used for the TCRbeta library. Each CDR3 protein is one row after TCRdb ran MiXCR on the PCR reads. The sample has 700,000 to 950,000 distinct CDR3 sequences, under 20% seen once. Study-wide results and caveats: A year had passed since transplant, and T-cell counts and diversity by then came mostly from newly produced T cells. Some patients' high day-60 TCRbeta diversity was traced to surviving recipient T cells and thymic progenitors. As was reported, about two months after transplant, alpha-beta T cells came from several hundred expanded graft clones.

Note on this clonotype: Its antigen is as yet unknown.

Here the sequenced sample was PBMCs, mostly from graft donor cells, taken 360 days after TCRalphabeta/CD19-depleted stem cell transplant. The origin of this receptor is a male patient between 5 and 17 years old who had a stem cell transplant for acute lymphoblastic leukemia, so the T cells may come from the graft donor.

CDR3 residues: CASSTSRGAGANVLTF. Here the CDR3 DNA reads TGCGCCAGCAGTACCTCCAGGGGGGCTGGGGCCAACGTCCTGACTTTC. The chain combines TRBV5-1 with TRBJ2-6; a possible D gene is TRBD1 (7 bases). Germline lookup yields CDR1 SGHRS and CDR2 YFSETQ. Trimming left V 5 bases short and J 2 bases short, with 14 bases between. CDR3 size: 16 residues.